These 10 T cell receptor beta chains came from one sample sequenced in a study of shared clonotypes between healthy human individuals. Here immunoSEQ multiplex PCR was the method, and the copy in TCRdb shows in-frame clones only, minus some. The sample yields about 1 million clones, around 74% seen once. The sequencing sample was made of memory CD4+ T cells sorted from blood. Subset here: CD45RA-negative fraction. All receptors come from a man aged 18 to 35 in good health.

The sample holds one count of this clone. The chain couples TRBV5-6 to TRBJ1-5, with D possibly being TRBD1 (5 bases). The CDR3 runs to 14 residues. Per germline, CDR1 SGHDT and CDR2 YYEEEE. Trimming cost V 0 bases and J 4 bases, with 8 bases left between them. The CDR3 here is CASSLGGVNQPQHF. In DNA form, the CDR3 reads TGTGCCAGCAGCTTGGGGGGGGTTAATCAGCCCCAGCATTTT.

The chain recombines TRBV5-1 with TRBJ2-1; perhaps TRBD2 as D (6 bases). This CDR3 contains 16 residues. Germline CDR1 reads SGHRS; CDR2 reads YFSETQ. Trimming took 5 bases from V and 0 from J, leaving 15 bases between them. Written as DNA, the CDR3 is TGCGCCAGCAGTCCCGGCGGGGTGGGCTCCTACAATGAGCAGTTCTTC. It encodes CASSPGGVGSYNEQFF.

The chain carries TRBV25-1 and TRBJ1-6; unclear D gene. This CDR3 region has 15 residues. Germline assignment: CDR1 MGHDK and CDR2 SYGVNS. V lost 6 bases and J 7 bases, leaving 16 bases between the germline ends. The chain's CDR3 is CASSDTTTGNSPLHF. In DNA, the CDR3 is TGTGCCAGCAGCGATACGACGACGGGCAATTCACCCCTCCACTTT. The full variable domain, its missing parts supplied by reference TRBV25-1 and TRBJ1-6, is EADIYQTPRYLVIGTGKKITLECSQTMGHDKMYWYQQDPGMELHLIHYSYGVNSTEKGDLSSESTVSRIRTEHFPLTLESARPSHTSQYLCASSDTTTGNSPLHFGNGTRLTVT.

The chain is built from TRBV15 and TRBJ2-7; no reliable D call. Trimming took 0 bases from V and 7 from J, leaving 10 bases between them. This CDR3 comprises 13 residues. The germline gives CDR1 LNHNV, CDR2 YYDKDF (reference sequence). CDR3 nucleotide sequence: TGTGCCACCAGCAGAGATCGGCAAAATGAGCAGTACTTC. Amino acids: CATSRDRQNEQYF.

As DNA, the CDR3 is TGTGCCAGCAGGTACTACGAGCAGTACTTC. It translates to CASRYYEQYF. The chain uses TRBV11-3 and TRBJ2-7; D uncertain. V was shortened by 6 bases and J by 3 bases, with 3 bases between the two germline ends. This CDR3 has 10 residues. Germline V gene sequence: CDR1 SGHNT, CDR2 YENEEA.

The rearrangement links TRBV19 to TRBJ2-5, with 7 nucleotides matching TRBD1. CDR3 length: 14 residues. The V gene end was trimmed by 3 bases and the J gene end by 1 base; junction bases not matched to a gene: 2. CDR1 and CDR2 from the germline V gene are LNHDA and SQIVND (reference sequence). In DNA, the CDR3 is TGTGCCAGTAGTATCCCAGGGGGCCAAGAGACCCAGTACTTC. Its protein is CASSIPGGQETQYF.

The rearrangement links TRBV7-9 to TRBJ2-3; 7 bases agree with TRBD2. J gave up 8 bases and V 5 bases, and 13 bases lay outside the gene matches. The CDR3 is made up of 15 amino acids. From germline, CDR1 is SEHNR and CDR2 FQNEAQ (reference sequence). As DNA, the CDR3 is TGTGCCAGCAGCGCAAGCGGGGAGGGCCAAGGTACGCAGTATTTT. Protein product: CASSASGEGQGTQYF.

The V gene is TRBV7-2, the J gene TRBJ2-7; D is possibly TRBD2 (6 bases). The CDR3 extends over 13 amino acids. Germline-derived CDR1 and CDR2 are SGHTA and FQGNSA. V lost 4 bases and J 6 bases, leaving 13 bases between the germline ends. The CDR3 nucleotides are TGTGCCAGCAGCTGGAGGGGTGGGGGCGAGCAGTACTTC. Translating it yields CASSWRGGGEQYF.

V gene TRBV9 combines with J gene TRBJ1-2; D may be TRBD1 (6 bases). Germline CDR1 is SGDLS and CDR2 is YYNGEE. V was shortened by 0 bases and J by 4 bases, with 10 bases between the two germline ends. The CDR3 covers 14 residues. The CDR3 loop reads CASSVGTVSYGYTF. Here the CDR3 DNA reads TGTGCCAGCAGCGTAGGGACAGTGAGCTATGGCTACACCTTC. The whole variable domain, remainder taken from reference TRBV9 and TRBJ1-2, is DSGVTQTPKHLITATGQRVTLRCSPRSGDLSVYWYQQSLDQGLQFLIQYYNGEERAKGNILERFSAQQFPDLHSELNLSSLELGDSALYFCASSVGTVSYGYTFGSGTRLTVV.

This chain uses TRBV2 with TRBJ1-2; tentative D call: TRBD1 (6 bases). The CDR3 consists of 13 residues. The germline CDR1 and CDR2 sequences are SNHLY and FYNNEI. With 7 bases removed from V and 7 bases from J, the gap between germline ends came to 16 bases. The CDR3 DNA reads TGTGCCAGCATAGGACAGCGCTGGAGTGGCTACACCTTC. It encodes CASIGQRWSGYTF.